This T cell receptor beta chain was sequenced for a study of Graves' ophthalmopathy and Graves' hyperthyroidism. The wider study: Pretreatment peripheral blood was obtained at initial diagnosis.

V was shortened by 5 bases and J by 0 bases, with 20 bases between the two germline ends. Germline values: CDR1 SGHDN, CDR2 FVKESK. This CDR3 has 19 amino acids. The source of the PBMCs was 9.5 to 10 ml of fresh peripheral blood. For repertoire sequencing, the TCR beta CDR3 regions were amplified from RNA transcripts. Scientists carried out first-round RT-PCR using HTBI primers and then a second-round multiplex PCR. TCRdb re-called the multiplex PCR reads with MiXCR, one entry per CDR3 protein. Of 650,000 to 800,000 distinct CDR3 sequences listed, over 40% are singletons. The gene calls are TRBV14 and TRBJ2-6, with a possible D match to TRBD2 (6 bases). The clonotype originates from an adult man with Graves' ophthalmopathy. Sequenced sample: peripheral blood. The DNA for the CDR3 is TGTGCCAGCAGCTCGGTGGTCTGGGGCGGGGACTCTGGGGCCAACGTCCTGACTTTC. Its protein product is CASSSVVWGGDSGANVLTF.